The text below deals with one T cell receptor (beta chain). The record originates from a study of identical twins. There are 11 residues in the CDR3. V shed 8 bases and J shed 5 bases, with 10 bases lying between them. The germline V gene encodes CDR1 MNHEY and CDR2 SMNVEV (reference sequence). Via MiXCR, TCRdb re-called the 5' RACE reads, giving one row per CDR3 protein. This table holds 700,000 or so distinct CDR3 sequences, approximately 22% found once. These records were also assigned to another study, of T cells expressing NK-cell markers. That publication notes: About 1.0-7.0% of CD8+ T cells in about 6 donors belonged to dominant NKG2C+ clonotypes.

Sequencing was carried out using PBMCs. The TCR sequence derives from a woman aged 18 to 35 in good health. The chain carries TRBV27 and TRBJ2-7; D remains unclear. This CDR3 is CASGDFDEQYF. The CDR3 DNA sequence: TGTGCCAGCGGGGATTTTGACGAGCAGTACTTC.